These 20 T cell receptor beta chains were sequenced from one sample in a study of early T cells in non-severe SARS-CoV-2 infection. TCRdb called the 5' RACE reads again in MiXCR, with one record for every CDR3 protein. The sample includes fewer than 65,000 distinct CDR3 sequences, 12% of them seen just once. The sample comprised whole blood. The receptors here all came from an adult who was a healthcare worker with PCR-confirmed SARS-CoV-2 infection or an uninfected control (not recorded which).

This clonotype was detected many times. This chain links TRBV7-9 with TRBJ2-7; 10 bases match TRBD2. Germline CDR1 is SEHNR and CDR2 is FQNEAQ (reference sequence). CDR3 size: 15 residues. J was trimmed by 5 bases and V by 5 bases; bases with no gene match: 9. CDR3 amino acids: CASSRRAGTSDEQYF. CDR3 sequence (DNA): TGTGCCAGCAGCCGACGAGCGGGGACTAGCGACGAGCAGTACTTC.

This clonotype was counted only a few times. This chain connects TRBV29-1 to TRBJ2-2; 7 bases align to TRBD2. This CDR3 region has 14 residues. Germline CDR1 SQVTM, CDR2 ANQGSEA. Losses at the gene ends were 5 bases for V and 6 bases for J; bases not matched to a gene: 9. CDR3 nucleotides: TGCAGCGTTTCTGGGGGAGGGGTGCCCGGGGAGCTGTTTTTT. This translates into CSVSGGGVPGELFF.

The gene calls are TRBV19 and TRBJ1-2; tentatively, D is TRBD1 (5 bases). Germline-derived CDR1 and CDR2 are LNHDA and SQIVND (reference sequence). The CDR3 totals 15 residues. The V and J ends lost 10 bases and 0 bases respectively, with 18 bases between them. CDR3 amino acids: CATEPYRLANYGYTF. For the CDR3, the DNA is TGTGCCACCGAACCCTACAGGTTAGCTAACTATGGCTACACCTTC.

This clonotype was counted ten times or more. The V call is TRBV10-3, the J call TRBJ1-1, with D uncertain. Germline CDR1 reads ENHRY; CDR2 reads SYGVKD. Deletions cut 5 bases from V and 4 bases from J, with 17 bases between. This CDR3 spans 15 amino acids. The CDR3 DNA follows: TGTGCCATCAGTTCAGGACCCACCCGGGGCACTGAAGCTTTCTTT. Its translation: CAISSGPTRGTEAFF.

There are many counts of this clonotype. CDR3 amino acids: CASSPFPGTGPNTQYF. In DNA, the CDR3 is TGTGCCAGCTCACCATTTCCCGGGACAGGGCCGAATACGCAGTATTTT. This chain uses TRBV18 with TRBJ2-3; 9 bases line up with TRBD1. This CDR3 is built from 16 residues. Germline trimming cut 2 bases from V and 7 bases from J; bases unmatched to any gene: 10. Per the germline V gene, CDR1 is KGHSH and CDR2 is LQKENI.

This clonotype was seen more than once but under ten times. The chain couples TRBV19 to TRBJ1-2; no clear D gene. This CDR3 contains 13 residues. Germline-derived CDR1 and CDR2 are LNHDA and SQIVND (reference sequence). Trimming pared 6 bases from V and 4 bases from J, leaving 12 bases between. CDR3 DNA sequence: TGTGCCAGTAGCCCTTCAAAACCCTATGGCTACACCTTC. Translated: CASSPSKPYGYTF.

This clonotype has a single count. It may be a read error: a sequence one base away is much more abundant. DNA for the CDR3: TGTGCCAGAAGTTCCTCTCCGGGCAATGAGCAGTTCTTC. As protein: CARSSSPGNEQFF. The chain couples TRBV6-4 to TRBJ2-1; D is ambiguous. CDR1 and CDR2 from the germline V gene are MRHNA and SNTAGT. The CDR3 spans 13 residues. Trimming removed 9 bases from V and 6 bases from J, with 15 bases in between.

At least ten counts were recorded for this clonotype. The chain joins TRBV5-4 to TRBJ2-6; a possible D gene is TRBD1 (5 bases). This CDR3 spans 18 amino acids. Germline loops: CDR1 SGHNT, CDR2 YYREEE (reference sequence). V was clipped by 4 bases and J by 1 base, with 18 bases between them. The DNA for the CDR3 is TGTGCCAGCAGCGAAGGGGAAAAGGGCGGTTCTGGGGCCAACGTCCTGACTTTC. Amino acids: CASSEGEKGGSGANVLTF.

In its sample, this clonotype was seen many times. This chain links TRBV10-2 with TRBJ1-6; possible D gene TRBD1, 5 bases. The V and J ends lost 8 bases and 7 bases respectively, with 12 bases between them. The length of the CDR3 is 13 residues. In germline, CDR1 is WSHSY, CDR2 SAAADI. As DNA, the CDR3 is TGCGCCAGCGGAAGAGGGGAAAATTCACCCCTCCACTTT. It is translated as CASGRGENSPLHF.

Of note for this clonotype: A much larger clone sits a single nucleotide away, making a read error possible. The genes are TRBV28 and TRBJ2-1; 10 bases are a match to TRBD1. The CDR3 is 15 amino acids. V lost 6 bases and J lost 14; bases outside the gene matches: 16. Germline V CDR1 and CDR2: MDHEN, SYDVKM. CDR3 region: CASRPWVGQGYAEFF. DNA for the CDR3: TGTGCCAGCAGACCGTGGGTGGGACAGGGGTATGCGGAGTTCTTC.

This clonotype came up a few times. This sequence joins TRBV7-9 and TRBJ1-1, with D perhaps matching TRBD1 (5 bases). Between the trimmed V and J ends, which lost 3 bases and 4 bases, there was a span of 9 bases. This CDR3 comprises 13 residues. Germline V gene data show CDR1 as SEHNR and CDR2 as FQNEAQ (reference sequence). The CDR3 loop reads CASSFKDITEAFF. The CDR3 DNA reads as TGTGCCAGCAGCTTTAAGGACATCACTGAAGCTTTCTTT.

This clonotype was seen at least ten times. The V and J genes are TRBV9 and TRBJ2-3; 7 positions match TRBD2. CDR3 size: 17 residues. Germline V gives CDR1 SGDLS, CDR2 YYNGEE. The J segment lost 6 bases and the V segment lost 0 bases, leaving 13 bases of the junction unmatched. The CDR3 bases are TGTGCCAGCAGCGTAGACCCGCCGGGACTACCGCGGGATACGCAGTATTTT. Protein product: CASSVDPPGLPRDTQYF.

The V and J genes are TRBV9 and TRBJ2-1; D not resolved. V lost 0 bases, J lost 8 bases, and 12 bases lay in between. The CDR3 is 14 residues long. Germline V lookup: CDR1 SGDLS, CDR2 YYNGEE. The CDR3 here is CASSVAGQLDEQFF. The CDR3 coding sequence is TGTGCCAGCAGCGTAGCTGGGCAGTTGGATGAGCAGTTCTTC.

The rearrangement uses TRBV12-3 or TRBV12-4 and TRBJ1-1; D unresolved. Trimming took 3 bases from V and 2 from J, leaving 10 bases between them. The length of the CDR3 is 14 residues. As DNA, the CDR3 is TGTGCCAGCAGTTTGAGACAACTAAACACTGAAGCTTTCTTT. Translated, it gives CASSLRQLNTEAFF.

This clonotype was detected ten times or more. The CDR3 sequence is CASSEWKDPRDGYTF. The CDR3 region has the DNA TGTGCCAGCAGTGAATGGAAGGATCCTAGAGATGGCTACACCTTC. The gene calls are TRBV6-1 and TRBJ1-2, with no clear D. Looked up from germline, CDR1 is MNHNS and CDR2 is SASEGT. The V end was cut by 2 bases, the J end by 6 bases, with 16 bases between. CDR3 length: 15 amino acids.

This clonotype was seen a handful of times. The chain carries TRBV6-7 and TRBJ1-1; D not certain. TRBV6-7 is sorted into the ORF group, with uncertain function. Trimming left V 10 bases short and J 2 bases short, with 32 bases between. The CDR3 spans 19 residues. CDR3 nucleotide sequence: TGTGCCATCAACGTCGGGAGGGTGAATGGATCGTCAAGAAACACTGAAGCTTTCTTT. This sequence encodes CAINVGRVNGSSRNTEAFF.

V usage is TRBV5-1 and J usage is TRBJ2-2; TRBD1 matches at 7 bases. This CDR3 has 16 residues. The germline V gene encodes CDR1 SGHRS and CDR2 YFSETQ. V dropped 0 bases and J dropped 7; count of bases not matched to a gene: 9. CDR3 nucleotide sequence: TGCGCCAGCAGCTTGGCAGGGGGAGTCTTGATCGGGGAGCTGTTTTTT. This sequence encodes CASSLAGGVLIGELFF.

This clonotype came up many times. The V and J genes are TRBV20-1 and TRBJ2-5, with 7 bases aligning to TRBD2. V gave up 7 bases and J gave up 3 bases; unmatched junction bases: 2. The CDR3 is 11 residues long. The germline V gene has CDR1 DFQATT and CDR2 SNEGSKA (reference sequence). DNA for the CDR3: TGCAGTGGGGCGGGGGAAGAGACCCAGTACTTC. It translates to CSGAGEETQYF.

The table lists this clonotype with a few counts. The gene calls are TRBV6-5 and TRBJ1-5, with TRBD1 identical over 7 bases. CDR1 is MNHEY, CDR2 SVGAGI, per germline. Trimming cost V 3 bases and J 7 bases; bases outside gene matches: 12. The CDR3 is 16 amino acids. Here the CDR3 DNA reads TGTGCCAGCAGTTATTCAAGGACAGGTGCGACGCAGCCCCAGCATTTT. Protein: CASSYSRTGATQPQHF.

V usage is TRBV7-9 and J usage is TRBJ1-3; the D is unclear. The CDR3 sequence is 12 residues long. V shed 5 bases and J shed 6 bases, with 8 bases lying between them. Germline CDR1 SEHNR, CDR2 FQNEAQ (reference sequence). Written as DNA, the CDR3 is TGTGCCAGCAGCGGTCTCGAAAACACCATATATTTT. Translated: CASSGLENTIYF.